This T cell receptor (beta chain) was sequenced during a study of T cell responses to AZD1222 COVID-19 vaccine. In the case of this clone: Its antigen is not identified.

General study findings and limits: A reported finding is that nearly half of spike-specific TCRs target unmutated variant regions.

Germline CDR1 SEHNR, CDR2 FQNEAQ (reference sequence). The CDR3 sequence is 14 residues long. The J segment lost 6 bases and the V segment lost 5 bases, leaving 5 bases of the junction unmatched. Repertoires were generated with immunoSEQ multiplex PCR, while TCRdb's copy carries only in-frame clones and drops some. The table shows approximately 160,000 clones, with 85% to 95% occurring only once. This sample comprised peripheral blood, obtained on day 0 of AZD1222 vaccination. The sequence came from an adult in good health. This chain uses TRBV7-9 with TRBJ2-1; TRBD2 aligns across 9 bases. The CDR3 DNA is TGTGCCAGCAGCCCTAGCGGGGAGGGCAATGAGCAGTTCTTC. Protein product: CASSPSGEGNEQFF.